This TCR beta chain is from a study of PD-L1 blockade in urothelial cancer. Turning to the study itself: Blood analysis occurred 3 weeks (second dose) and 6 weeks after treatment start.

Sequenced by immunoSEQ multiplex PCR; TCRdb stores in-frame clones only, minus some. Of 30,000 to 35,000 clones listed, under 90% are singletons. Stated time point: pretreatment peripheral blood. The sequenced sample was PBMCs, obtained around atezolizumab (anti-PD-L1) treatment. This clonotype originated in a man aged 60 to 75 with urothelial cancer.

The CDR3 sequence is CASSPGWEETQYF. The CDR3 DNA reads TGCGCCAGCAGCCCGGGGTGGGAAGAGACCCAGTACTTC. The chain combines TRBV5-1 with TRBJ2-5; D possibly corresponds to TRBD2 (5 bases). Deletions cut 4 bases from V and 3 bases from J, with 10 bases between. The germline CDR1 and CDR2 sequences are SGHRS and YFSETQ. The CDR3 is made up of 13 amino acids.